A selection of T cell receptor beta chains follows, all from one sample in a study of cytomegalovirus exposure and HLA in healthy donors. Measured with immunoSEQ multiplex PCR; TCRdb has only the in-frame clones, and not every one. This table has about 37,000 clones, 81% appearing once. The sample taken for sequencing was PBMCs. The origin of the receptors is a woman aged 40 to 50 in good health and CMV-seronegative. Both conserved end residues are part of each CDR3. The D gene is left open where the match is weak. Rows may omit the clone size; those that give it use once, few, many or a size class.

size: -
V: TRBV6-6
D: TRBD1
J: TRBJ1-6
length: 14
CDR3: CASSSGTADFTLHF
DNA: TGTGCCAGCAGTTCCGGGACAGCTGATTTCACCCTCCACTTT

size: once
V: TRBV5-1
D: TRBD1
J: TRBJ2-5
length: 18
CDR3: CASSLSARVTGSGETQYF
DNA: TGCGCCAGCAGCTTGTCAGCCCGAGTGACAGGGTCGGGGGAGACCCAGTACTTC

size: few
V: TRBV2
D: -
J: TRBJ2-1
length: 13
CDR3: CASTTDSYNEQFF
DNA: TGTGCCAGCACGACAGACTCCTACAATGAGCAGTTCTTC

size: -
V: TRBV28
D: TRBD1
J: TRBJ2-5
length: 15
CDR3: CASREDRDYQETQYF
DNA: TGTGCCAGCAGAGAGGACAGGGACTACCAAGAGACCCAGTACTTC

size: -
V: TRBV9
D: -
J: TRBJ2-2
length: 14
CDR3: CASTKTVNTGELFF
DNA: TGTGCCAGCACGAAGACAGTGAACACCGGGGAGCTGTTTTTT

size: -
V: TRBV28
D: -
J: TRBJ1-5
length: 14
CDR3: CASSLSGSGQPQHF
DNA: TGTGCCAGCAGTTTGTCAGGTAGTGGTCAGCCCCAGCATTTT

size: -
V: TRBV7-8
D: -
J: TRBJ2-1
length: 12
CDR3: CASSLGHNEQFF
DNA: TGTGCCAGCAGCTTAGGGCACAATGAGCAGTTCTTC

size: few
V: TRBV9
D: TRBD1
J: TRBJ2-5
length: 14
CDR3: CASSVAGGEETQYF
DNA: TGTGCCAGCAGCGTAGCAGGGGGTGAAGAGACCCAGTACTTC

size: -
V: TRBV7-2
D: TRBD1
J: TRBJ1-2
length: 16
CDR3: CASSPHRGGLNYGYTF
DNA: TGTGCCAGCAGCCCTCACAGGGGGGGTTTAAACTATGGCTACACCTTC

size: -
V: TRBV9
D: -
J: TRBJ2-1
length: 15
CDR3: CASSARDREGGEQFF
DNA: TGTGCCAGCAGCGCCCGGGACCGGGAAGGGGGTGAGCAGTTCTTC

size: -
V: TRBV4-2
D: -
J: TRBJ2-2
length: 22
CDR3: CASSRSPLTSPPSSFWTGELFF
DNA: TGTGCCAGCAGCCGTAGTCCCTTGACTAGTCCTCCCTCTTCGTTCTGGACCGGGGAGCTGTTTTTT

size: few
V: TRBV5-1
D: TRBD2
J: TRBJ2-5
length: 15
CDR3: CASSPLLAAGETQYF
DNA: TGCGCCAGCAGCCCATTACTAGCGGCAGGGGAGACCCAGTACTTC

size: -
V: TRBV28
D: TRBD1
J: TRBJ2-1
length: 15
CDR3: CASSTPGTGGSEQFF
DNA: TGTGCCAGCAGTACACCCGGGACAGGGGGCAGTGAGCAGTTCTTC

size: -
V: TRBV6-1
D: -
J: TRBJ2-5
length: 13
CDR3: CASREGYTETQYF
DNA: TGTGCCAGCAGGGAGGGATATACAGAGACCCAGTACTTC

size: -
V: TRBV11-3
D: -
J: TRBJ2-2
length: 12
CDR3: CASSKGGGELFF
DNA: TGTGCCAGCAGCAAAGGGGGCGGGGAGCTGTTTTTT

size: -
V: TRBV5-1
D: TRBD1
J: TRBJ1-2
length: 16
CDR3: CASSLDAGQRHYGYTF
DNA: TGCGCCAGCAGCTTGGACGCGGGACAGAGACATTATGGCTACACCTTC

size: -
V: TRBV5-1
D: -
J: TRBJ1-1
length: 14
CDR3: CASSLEEGSTEAFF
DNA: TGCGCCAGCAGCTTGGAGGAGGGGAGCACTGAAGCTTTCTTT